The next 11 T cell receptor beta chains were all read from a single sample in a study of T cell changes during pregnancy in multiple sclerosis. Measured with immunoSEQ multiplex PCR; TCRdb has only the in-frame clones, and not every one. The data hold about 86,000 clones, with less than 95% observed a single time. Sequenced here: peripheral blood, sampled in the first trimester of pregnancy. These receptors all come from a female donor in good health, enrolled as a control in a pregnancy study.

The chain carries TRBV7-9 and TRBJ1-2; D possibly corresponds to TRBD1 (6 bases). Deletions cut 8 bases from V and 5 bases from J, with 21 bases between. The CDR3 runs to 15 residues. Germline V gene sequence: CDR1 SEHNR, CDR2 FQNEAQ (reference sequence). DNA of the CDR3: TGTGCCAGCGCCACGCCGGGGGGCCGGGGTTATGGCTACACCTTC. This sequence encodes CASATPGGRGYGYTF.

This chain joins TRBV9 and TRBJ1-2, with 7 bases fitting TRBD1. The germline V gene encodes CDR1 SGDLS and CDR2 YYNGEE. The CDR3 is made up of 13 amino acids. V lost 3 bases and J lost 5; bases outside the gene matches: 4. The DNA of the CDR3 is TGTGCCAGCAGCGGCGGGACAGCGTATGGCTACACCTTC. It yields the protein CASSGGTAYGYTF.

This rearrangement joins TRBV7-2 to TRBJ2-5; TRBD2 matches 8 bases. The CDR3 covers 15 residues. The junction had 12 bases not matched to a gene; V was cut back by 7 bases and J by 5 bases. Germline V lookup: CDR1 SGHTA, CDR2 FQGNSA. CDR3 protein: CASTPGGAGPETQYF. CDR3 in DNA: TGTGCCAGCACCCCCGGGGGGGCGGGCCCGGAGACCCAGTACTTC.

The chain couples TRBV6-5 to TRBJ2-5, with 7 bases fitting TRBD1. The CDR3 runs 15 residues. Germline V gene sequence: CDR1 MNHEY, CDR2 SVGAGI. The V and J ends lost 6 bases and 0 bases, in that order; junction bases with no gene match: 7. The CDR3 region has the DNA TGTGCCAGCAGGAGCAGGGACAGATACCAAGAGACCCAGTACTTC. It encodes CASRSRDRYQETQYF.

This clone has a handful of counts. The chain carries TRBV21-1 and TRBJ1-2. TRBV21-1 is reported as a pseudogene. The CDR3 covers 13 residues. The CDR3 DNA reads as TGTGCCACCACGGGGGAAGTGAACTATGGCTACACCTTC. Translated: CATTGEVNYGYTF.

This chain connects TRBV19 to TRBJ2-1; D perhaps matches TRBD1 (5 bases). The germline CDR1 and CDR2 sequences are LNHDA and SQIVND (reference sequence). The length of the CDR3 is 14 residues. Trimming removed 6 bases from V and 8 bases from J, with 17 bases in between. This CDR3 reads CASSLRRQIHEQFF. The CDR3 coding sequence is TGTGCCAGTAGCCTTAGGAGACAGATCCATGAGCAGTTCTTC.

This chain connects TRBV4-2 to TRBJ1-1, with a possible D match to TRBD1 (5 bases). This CDR3 has 16 residues. With 0 bases removed from V and 4 bases from J, the gap between germline ends came to 15 bases. Germline V gene sequence: CDR1 LGHNA, CDR2 YNFKEQ. The CDR3 nucleotides are TGTGCCAGCAGCCAAGATCTAAGACAGTTCTTCACTGAAGCTTTCTTT. It is translated as CASSQDLRQFFTEAFF.

This clone has only one observation. The V call is TRBV14, the J call TRBJ1-1; no reliable D call. The CDR3 has 16 amino acids. The germline V and J ends were trimmed by 0 bases and 3 bases, with 14 bases remaining between them. Per the germline V gene, CDR1 is SGHDN and CDR2 is FVKESK. CDR3 in DNA: TGTGCCAGCAGCCAAGATCTTTGGCGGTCCGACACTGAAGCTTTCTTT. This gives the protein CASSQDLWRSDTEAFF.

This chain joins TRBV9 and TRBJ1-6; 9 nucleotides align to TRBD1. Losses at the gene ends were 4 bases for V and 7 bases for J; bases not matched to a gene: 9. The CDR3 covers 16 residues. Germline values: CDR1 SGDLS, CDR2 YYNGEE. CDR3 nucleotide sequence: TGTGCCAGCAGCCTAACACCCGGGACAGGGAATTCACCCCTCCACTTT. Translating it yields CASSLTPGTGNSPLHF.

The V call is TRBV27, the J call TRBJ2-7, with D perhaps matching TRBD1 (5 bases). Germline V lookup: CDR1 MNHEY, CDR2 SMNVEV (reference sequence). This CDR3 has 15 residues. Between the trimmed V and J ends, which lost 2 bases and 5 bases, there was a span of 16 bases. CDR3 in amino acids: CASSLKGVSFDEQYF. Written as DNA, the CDR3 is TGTGCCAGCAGTTTAAAAGGGGTTAGTTTCGACGAGCAGTACTTC.

The chain couples TRBV10-3 to TRBJ1-1, with D tentatively TRBD1 (5 bases). CDR1 ENHRY and CDR2 SYGVKD come from the germline V gene. The CDR3 length is 14 residues. V gave up 7 bases and J gave up 4 bases, with 16 bases separating them. The CDR3 coding sequence is TGTGCCATCACCAGGATGCTAGGGGCCACTGAAGCTTTCTTT. It codes for CAITRMLGATEAFF.